These 22 T cell receptor beta chains originate from one sample sequenced in a study of blood T cell repertoires in COVID-19. Libraries were prepared by immunoSEQ multiplex PCR; TCRdb keeps only in-frame clonotypes and omits some of them. In the table there are 220,000 or so clones, around 90% of which are singletons. The specimen sequenced was PBMCs or T cells enriched from blood (not recorded which). The source of these receptors is a woman aged 45-65 years with acute COVID-19.

This chain connects TRBV7-6 to TRBJ1-2; 8 positions match TRBD1. The CDR3 length is 13 residues. J was trimmed by 5 bases and V by 3 bases; bases with no gene match: 2. In germline, CDR1 is SGHVS, CDR2 FNYEAQ. CDR3 DNA sequence: TGTGCCAGCAGCTTTCAGGGGGCGTATGGCTACACCTTC. Protein sequence: CASSFQGAYGYTF.

This sequence joins TRBV6-5 and TRBJ2-3, with D tentatively TRBD1 (6 bases). The germline V and J ends were trimmed by 7 bases and 5 bases, with 13 bases remaining between them. The CDR3 is made up of 13 amino acids. Germline-derived CDR1 and CDR2 are MNHEY and SVGAGI. The CDR3 protein is CASTFSGVDTQYF. The CDR3 coding sequence is TGTGCCAGCACCTTCTCAGGGGTAGATACGCAGTATTTT.

V usage is TRBV18 and J usage is TRBJ2-3, with TRBD1 identical over 9 bases. The CDR3 sequence is 16 residues long. The germline CDR1 and CDR2 sequences are KGHSH and LQKENI. V lost 6 bases, J lost 1 base, and 8 bases stayed unmatched. The CDR3 loop reads CASSIAGTGRTDTQYF. In nucleotides, the CDR3 is TGTGCCAGCTCGATAGCCGGGACAGGGCGCACAGATACGCAGTATTTT.

This clone was detected once. The genes are TRBV29-1 and TRBJ1-1; D might be TRBD1 (5 bases). The V gene's germline CDR1 is SQVTM and CDR2 ANQGSEA. The CDR3 has 16 amino acids. Trimming left V 5 bases short and J 0 bases short, with 19 bases between. The CDR3: CSVHRGKDPMNTEAFF. Written as DNA, the CDR3 is TGCAGCGTTCATAGGGGTAAGGATCCAATGAACACTGAAGCTTTCTTT.

The CDR3 sequence: CSVVASGSSYNEQFF. The DNA of the CDR3 is TGCAGCGTTGTCGCTAGCGGGAGTTCCTACAATGAGCAGTTCTTC. V and J are TRBV29-1 and TRBJ2-1; 10 positions match TRBD2. This CDR3 spans 15 amino acids. V lost 4 bases, J lost 1 base, and 4 bases stayed unmatched. Germline V CDR1 and CDR2: SQVTM, ANQGSEA.

The chain employs TRBV5-3 and TRBJ1-1, with D tentatively TRBD1 (5 bases). TRBV5-3 is flagged as an ORF with uncertain function. The V end was cut by 3 bases, the J end by 5 bases, with 11 bases between. This CDR3 comprises 13 residues. The CDR3 nucleotides are TGTGCCAGAAGCTCCGCCGACAGAACTGAAGCTTTCTTT. This translates into CARSSADRTEAFF.

The rearrangement links TRBV4-2 to TRBJ2-3; the D gene is possibly TRBD2 (5 bases). V was shortened by 2 bases and J by 0 bases, with 21 bases between the two germline ends. The germline CDR1 and CDR2 sequences are LGHNA and YNFKEQ. This CDR3 has 19 residues. The CDR3: CASSQWTRVVAASTDTQYF. The CDR3 DNA follows: TGTGCCAGCAGCCAATGGACTCGTGTGGTAGCAGCTAGCACAGATACGCAGTATTTT.

The chain uses TRBV5-8 and TRBJ1-5; TRBD1 matches 10 bases. Germline assignment: CDR1 SGHTS and CDR2 YDEGEE. The CDR3 spans 16 residues. J was trimmed by 3 bases and V by 4 bases; bases with no gene match: 7. The CDR3 is CASSIGTGAYNQPQHF. The DNA for the CDR3 is TGTGCCAGCAGCATCGGGACAGGGGCCTACAATCAGCCCCAGCATTTT. The whole variable domain, remainder taken from reference TRBV5-8 and TRBJ1-5, is EAGVTQSPTHLIKTRGQQATLRCSPISGHTSVYWYQQALGLGLQFLLWYDEGEERNRGNFPPRFSGRQFPNYSSELNVNALELEDSALYLCASSIGTGAYNQPQHFGDGTRLSIL.

V gene TRBV28 combines with J gene TRBJ1-5, with 12 positions matching TRBD1. This CDR3 contains 14 residues. V dropped 9 bases and J dropped 6; count of bases not matched to a gene: 6. From germline, CDR1 is MDHEN and CDR2 SYDVKM. CDR3 sequence reads: CASAPGQGAQPQHF. The CDR3 DNA reads TGTGCCAGTGCCCCGGGACAGGGGGCTCAGCCCCAGCATTTT.

The chain recombines TRBV3-1 (or the pseudogene TRBV3-2) with TRBJ2-3; possible D gene TRBD2, 6 bases. V lost 0 bases, J lost 6 bases, and 25 bases lay in between. The CDR3 sequence is 19 residues long. Germline loops: CDR1 LGHDT, CDR2 YNNKEL (reference sequence). The CDR3 DNA follows: TGTGCCAGCAGCCAAGATATGCCTAGCGCCGGGGGTGTATGGGATACGCAGTATTTT. Amino acids: CASSQDMPSAGGVWDTQYF.

The chain has TRBV4-3 and TRBJ2-2; 10 nucleotides agree with TRBD2. Germline loops: CDR1 LGHNA, CDR2 YSLEER. The CDR3 is 17 residues long. The J segment lost 1 base and the V segment lost 1 base, leaving 3 bases of the junction unmatched. This CDR3 reads CASSQGLAGLNTGELFF. Here the CDR3 DNA reads TGCGCCAGCAGCCAAGGACTAGCGGGCTTGAACACCGGGGAGCTGTTTTTT.

The chain employs TRBV2 and TRBJ1-1; D remains unclear. The CDR3 consists of 14 residues. With 6 bases removed from V and 1 base from J, the gap between germline ends came to 12 bases. Per germline, CDR1 SNHLY and CDR2 FYNNEI. The CDR3 is CASRAVRENTEAFF. The CDR3 DNA reads as TGTGCCAGCAGGGCAGTCCGGGAGAACACTGAAGCTTTCTTT.

The J gene is TRBJ1-2, the V gene TRBV5-1; D not certain. Germline-derived CDR1 and CDR2 are SGHRS and YFSETQ. The CDR3 spans 14 residues. V lost 3 bases, J lost 8 bases, and 17 bases lay in between. CDR3 loop: CASSSPARRVGYTF. The CDR3 nucleotides read TGCGCCAGCAGCTCCCCCGCACGACGGGTCGGCTACACCTTC.

This clone showed up just once. V and J are TRBV6-5 and TRBJ1-2, with D hard to call. V lost 4 bases and J lost 0, with 15 bases in between. The germline CDR1 and CDR2 sequences are MNHEY and SVGAGI. There are 16 residues in the CDR3. CDR3 protein: CASSLSSTEANYGYTF. Here the CDR3 DNA reads TGTGCCAGCAGTTTAAGTTCCACAGAAGCTAACTATGGCTACACCTTC.

This chain joins TRBV7-2 and TRBJ2-1; TRBD2 agrees at 7 bases. The trim removed 5 bases at V and 9 bases at J, leaving 7 bases unmatched. The germline CDR1 and CDR2 sequences are SGHTA and FQGNSA. CDR3 length equals 13 residues. Here the CDR3 reads CASSVYSGSEQFF. CDR3 DNA: TGTGCCAGCAGCGTATATAGCGGGTCTGAGCAGTTCTTC.

This sequence joins TRBV7-8 and TRBJ2-5; 7 nucleotides match TRBD1. Germline CDR1 and CDR2: SGHVS and FQNEAQ. This CDR3 contains 16 residues. V shed 2 bases, J shed 2 bases, and the junction held 8 bases outside the gene matches. CDR3 nucleotide sequence: TGTGCCAGCAGCTTAACCAGACAGGGCTCACAAGAGACCCAGTACTTC. As protein: CASSLTRQGSQETQYF.

The J gene is TRBJ2-7, the V gene TRBV28, with 8 bases aligning to TRBD1. The V segment lost 8 bases and the J segment 2 bases; nucleotides outside the gene matches: 8. The CDR3 contains 14 residues. Germline V lookup: CDR1 MDHEN, CDR2 SYDVKM. The CDR3 is CASGLPGQAYEQYF. CDR3 sequence (DNA): TGTGCCAGCGGACTACCGGGACAGGCCTACGAGCAGTACTTC. The full variable domain, in which reference TRBV28 and TRBJ2-7 provide the parts outside the CDR3, is DVKVTQSSRYLVKRTGEKVFLECVQDMDHENMFWYRQDPGLGLRLIYFSYDVKMKEKGDIPEGYSVSREKKERFSLILESASTNQTSMYLCASGLPGQAYEQYFGPGTRLTVT.

The J gene is TRBJ1-2, the V gene TRBV29-1; D is ambiguous. Looked up from germline, CDR1 is SQVTM and CDR2 is ANQGSEA. Trimming removed 0 bases from V and 4 bases from J, with 12 bases in between. The CDR3 is made up of 14 amino acids. For the CDR3, the DNA is TGCAGCGTTGAAGATATAAGGAGAAGCTATGGCTACACCTTC. Translation gives CSVEDIRRSYGYTF.

This chain links TRBV7-8 with TRBJ1-2; D is possibly TRBD1 (6 bases). There are 17 residues in the CDR3. Germline values: CDR1 SGHVS, CDR2 FQNEAQ. Trimming took 1 base from V and 3 from J, leaving 18 bases between them. The CDR3 loop reads CASSLVSIRGADYGYTF. As DNA, the CDR3 is TGTGCCAGCAGCTTAGTATCGATCCGGGGGGCGGACTATGGCTACACCTTC. The whole variable domain, remainder taken from reference TRBV7-8 and TRBJ1-2, is GAGVSQSPRYKVAKRGQDVALRCDPISGHVSLFWYQQALGQGPEFLTYFQNEAQLDKSGLPSDRFFAERPEGSVSTLKIQRTQQEDSAVYLCASSLVSIRGADYGYTFGSGTRLTVV.

The chain links TRBV6-2 or TRBV6-3 to TRBJ2-1; 12 bases match TRBD2. V dropped 6 bases and J dropped 9; count of bases not matched to a gene: 9. This CDR3 region has 15 residues. The V gene's germline CDR1 is MNHEY and CDR2 SVGEGT. CDR3 sequence reads: CASSKGLAGYPEQFF. CDR3 DNA: TGTGCCAGCAGCAAAGGACTAGCGGGATACCCTGAGCAGTTCTTC.

The rearrangement joins TRBV5-1 to TRBJ2-7, with a weak D call TRBD2 (5 bases). This CDR3 contains 14 residues. CDR1 and CDR2 from the germline V gene are SGHRS and YFSETQ. Trimming left V 3 bases short and J 3 bases short, with 13 bases between. CDR3 sequence reads: CASSWVPRGYEQYF. In DNA form, the CDR3 reads TGCGCCAGCAGCTGGGTCCCTCGGGGCTACGAGCAGTACTTC.

The rearrangement uses TRBV28 and TRBJ1-2; 11 bases agree with TRBD1. The CDR3 contains 19 residues. From germline, CDR1 is MDHEN and CDR2 SYDVKM. Trimming removed 5 bases from V and 3 bases from J; junction bases left unmatched: 17. CDR3 nucleotides: TGTGCCAGCAGTCTCTTCCCCGGGACAGGGGGTCCCAGTGACTATGGCTACACCTTC. Protein sequence: CASSLFPGTGGPSDYGYTF.